This entry is about one T cell receptor (beta chain). This entry comes from a study of blood T cell repertoires in COVID-19. About the research overall: From the United States, Italy and Spain came samples of acute and convalescent COVID-19. The cDNA or gDNA used as material had been derived from T cells, B-cell-depleted T cells, or PBMCs.

Profiling relied on immunoSEQ multiplex PCR, and the TCRdb table lists in-frame clones only, not all of them. The profile shows more than 140,000 clones, around 81% of them singletons. Germline V gene sequence: CDR1 SQVTM, CDR2 ANQGSEA. Germline trimming cut 7 bases from V and 0 bases from J; bases unmatched to any gene: 4. There are 14 residues in the CDR3. Sequencing used peripheral blood. The sequence was collected from a human donor in a cohort sampled during active COVID-19. The rearrangement links TRBV29-1 to TRBJ1-3; TRBD1 aligns across 9 bases. The CDR3 region has the DNA TGCAGCGCCCGGGACAGGGTCTCTGGAAACACCATATATTTT. It specifies CSARDRVSGNTIYF.